These 5 T cell receptor beta chains were sequenced from one sample in a study of OX40 agonist ivuxolimab in advanced cancers. Measured with immunoSEQ multiplex PCR; TCRdb has only the in-frame clones, and not every one. The sample contains under 20,000 clones, 86% of which appear only once. Sequencing used CD4+ or CD8+ T cells sorted from blood, obtained in a trial of the OX40 agonist ivuxolimab. These receptors all stem from an adult with an advanced solid tumor such as melanoma, head and neck, liver or kidney cancer.

The rearrangement links TRBV18 to TRBJ2-1; 9 bases align to TRBD2. V gave up 2 bases and J gave up 9 bases; unmatched junction bases: 5. Germline V gives CDR1 KGHSH, CDR2 LQKENI. CDR3 length equals 14 residues. This CDR3 reads CASSPGTSLGEQFF. The CDR3 region has the DNA TGTGCCAGCTCACCAGGGACTAGCTTGGGTGAGCAGTTCTTC.

The chain couples TRBV12-5 to TRBJ2-3; unclear D gene. Germline loops: CDR1 LGHNT, CDR2 FRNRAP. The CDR3 runs to 15 residues. V was clipped by 0 bases and J by 7 bases, with 14 bases between them. The CDR3, as DNA: TGTGCTAGTGGTTTGGTCCTTTCCGGGCCTAATACGCAGTATTTT. Translating it yields CASGLVLSGPNTQYF.

This chain links TRBV7-8 with TRBJ2-4; 10 bases fit TRBD1. The germline gives CDR1 SGHVS, CDR2 FQNEAQ. The CDR3 consists of 17 residues. V trimming: 4 bases; J trimming: 3 bases; junction bases outside the gene matches: 9. This CDR3 is CASSSRRTGGDKNIQYF. CDR3 DNA sequence: TGTGCCAGCAGCTCCCGCCGGACAGGGGGGGACAAAAACATTCAGTACTTC.

The V gene is TRBV19, the J gene TRBJ2-2; 9 bases match TRBD1. Germline CDR1 is LNHDA and CDR2 is SQIVND (reference sequence). The CDR3 runs 14 residues. J was trimmed by 2 bases and V by 7 bases; bases with no gene match: 2. CDR3 residues: CASTDRGNTGELFF. The DNA of the CDR3 is TGTGCCAGTACGGACAGGGGAAACACCGGGGAGCTGTTTTTT.

The V and J genes are TRBV27 and TRBJ1-5; the D is unclear. This CDR3 is built from 15 residues. V dropped 2 bases and J dropped 0 bases, with 8 bases sitting between them. Germline V CDR1 and CDR2: MNHEY, SMNVEV (reference sequence). The CDR3 DNA follows: TGTGCCAGCAGTTTAGGAGGGAGTAGCAATCAGCCCCAGCATTTT. Translation: CASSLGGSSNQPQHF.